This TCR beta chain was captured by sequencing in a study of blood T cell repertoires in COVID-19. Study overall: PBMCs, B-cell-depleted T cells, or T cells were the source of the cDNA or gDNA that made up the material.

TCRdb keeps only in-frame clones here, not all; method: immunoSEQ multiplex PCR. The table shows some 140,000 clones, with about 83% occurring only once. The CDR3 runs 14 residues. The germline V gene has CDR1 SGHRS and CDR2 YFSETQ. The J segment lost 5 bases and the V segment lost 3 bases, leaving 7 bases of the junction unmatched. The sample taken for sequencing was peripheral blood. The V gene is TRBV5-1, the J gene TRBJ2-5; 7 nucleotides align to TRBD1. The receptor's source is a human donor in a cohort sampled during active COVID-19. Here the CDR3 DNA reads TGCGCCAGCAGCTACAATGACAGGGAGGAGACCCAGTACTTC. It translates to CASSYNDREETQYF. Variable domain in full (rest from reference TRBV5-1 and TRBJ2-5): KAGVTQTPRYLIKTRGQQVTLSCSPISGHRSVSWYQQTPGQGLQFLFEYFSETQRNKGNFPGRFSGRQFSNSRSEMNVSTLELGDSALYLCASSYNDREETQYFGPGTRLLVL.